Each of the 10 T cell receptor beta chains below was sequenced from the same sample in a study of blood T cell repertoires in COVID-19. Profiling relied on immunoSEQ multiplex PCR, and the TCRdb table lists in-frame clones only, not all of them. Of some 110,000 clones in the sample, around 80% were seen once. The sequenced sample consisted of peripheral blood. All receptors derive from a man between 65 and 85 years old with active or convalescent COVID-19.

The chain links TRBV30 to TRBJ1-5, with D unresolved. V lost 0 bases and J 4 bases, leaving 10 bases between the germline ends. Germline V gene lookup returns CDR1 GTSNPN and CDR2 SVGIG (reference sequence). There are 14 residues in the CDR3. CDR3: CAWSVVAGNQPQHF. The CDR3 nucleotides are TGTGCCTGGAGTGTAGTGGCGGGTAATCAGCCCCAGCATTTT.

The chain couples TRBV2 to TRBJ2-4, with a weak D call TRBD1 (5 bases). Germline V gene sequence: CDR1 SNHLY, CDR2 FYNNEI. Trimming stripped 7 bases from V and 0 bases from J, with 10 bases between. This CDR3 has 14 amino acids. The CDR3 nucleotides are TGTGCCAGCATACAGGAATTAGCCAAAAACATTCAGTACTTC. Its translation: CASIQELAKNIQYF.

The CDR3, as DNA: TGTGCCAACCCGGGACAGGGGGCCGTTCAGCCCCAGCATTTT. The encoded protein is CANPGQGAVQPQHF. This chain links TRBV28 with TRBJ1-5; TRBD1 matches at 12 bases. CDR3 length: 14 amino acids. Germline assignment: CDR1 MDHEN and CDR2 SYDVKM. The trim removed 10 bases at V and 6 bases at J, leaving 7 bases unmatched.

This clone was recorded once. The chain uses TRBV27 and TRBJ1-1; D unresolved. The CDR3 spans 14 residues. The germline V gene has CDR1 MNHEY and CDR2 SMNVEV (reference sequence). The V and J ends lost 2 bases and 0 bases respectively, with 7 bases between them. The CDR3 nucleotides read TGTGCCAGCAGTTTAACGTGGCTGAACACTGAAGCTTTCTTT. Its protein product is CASSLTWLNTEAFF.

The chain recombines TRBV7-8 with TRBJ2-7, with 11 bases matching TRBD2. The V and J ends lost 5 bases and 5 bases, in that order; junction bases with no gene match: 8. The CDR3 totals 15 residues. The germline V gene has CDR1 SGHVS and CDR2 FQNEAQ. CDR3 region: CASSPDLAGGNEQYF. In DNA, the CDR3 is TGTGCCAGCAGCCCCGACCTAGCGGGGGGTAACGAGCAGTACTTC.

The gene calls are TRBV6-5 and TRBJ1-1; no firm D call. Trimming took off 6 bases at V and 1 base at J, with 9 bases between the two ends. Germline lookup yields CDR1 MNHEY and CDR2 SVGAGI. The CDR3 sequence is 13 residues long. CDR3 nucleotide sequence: TGTGCCAGCAGGGAGGCCAGGAACACTGAAGCTTTCTTT. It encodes CASREARNTEAFF.

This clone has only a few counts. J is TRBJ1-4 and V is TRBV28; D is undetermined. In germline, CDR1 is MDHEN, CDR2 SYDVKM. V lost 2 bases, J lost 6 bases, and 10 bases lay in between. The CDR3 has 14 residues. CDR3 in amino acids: CASSLNSPDEKLFF. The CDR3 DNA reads TGTGCCAGCAGTTTAAACAGCCCCGATGAAAAACTGTTTTTT. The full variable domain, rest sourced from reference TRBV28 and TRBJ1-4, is DVKVTQSSRYLVKRTGEKVFLECVQDMDHENMFWYRQDPGLGLRLIYFSYDVKMKEKGDIPEGYSVSREKKERFSLILESASTNQTSMYLCASSLNSPDEKLFFGSGTQLSVL.

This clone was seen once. CDR3 in DNA: TGTGCCAGCAGCTTAGTGCGGGGTTCCAATGAGCAGTTCTTC. Encoded protein: CASSLVRGSNEQFF. J is TRBJ2-1 and V is TRBV7-2, with D possibly TRBD2 on 6 matching bases. The CDR3 has 14 residues. Trimming pared 1 base from V and 6 bases from J, leaving 10 bases between. Germline CDR1 reads SGHTA; CDR2 reads FQGNSA.

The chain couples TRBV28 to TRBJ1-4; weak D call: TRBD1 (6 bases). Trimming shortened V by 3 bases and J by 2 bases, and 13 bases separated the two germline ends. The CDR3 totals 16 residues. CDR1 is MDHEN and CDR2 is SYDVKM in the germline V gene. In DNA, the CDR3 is TGTGCCAGCAGTTTTATAATGGGGGCTACTAATGAAAAACTGTTTTTT. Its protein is CASSFIMGATNEKLFF.

CDR3 protein: CATGGTNYYEQYF. The CDR3 DNA follows: TGTGCCACCGGCGGGACGAACTACTACGAGCAGTACTTC. The chain has TRBV24-1 and TRBJ2-7, with D possibly TRBD2 on 6 matching bases. The CDR3 spans 13 residues. Germline V lookup: CDR1 KGHDR, CDR2 SFDVKD. V was trimmed by 9 bases and J by 3 bases, leaving 14 bases between them.